A single sample is the source of the 2 T cell receptor beta chains below, sequenced in a study of vaccination and CD4 T cells after COVID-19. CD4+ T cells that had been cultured provided DNA sequenced with the Oncomine TCR Beta short-read assay. TCRdb reprocessed the PCR reads via MiXCR and lists one record per CDR3 protein. The repertoire holds tens of thousands of distinct CDR3 sequences, with approximately 65% as singletons. No antigen has been assigned to these receptors. Treatment given: approximately nine-day PBMC culture with coronavirus spike peptide pools or control peptides (ViraFEST assay). The sequencing used CD4+ T cells from blood, cultured in vitro, collected before SARS-CoV-2 vaccination. Every receptor here comes from a human donor who received a COVID-19 vaccine.

The CDR3 DNA is TGTGCCAGCAGTCCGCTGACTAGTCTCTCTGCGTATGAGCAGTTCTTC. Protein sequence: CASSPLTSLSAYEQFF. The genes are TRBV2 and TRBJ2-1; D might be TRBD2 (6 bases). The germline V gene encodes CDR1 SNHLY and CDR2 FYNNEI. This CDR3 contains 16 residues. Trimming stripped 5 bases from V and 8 bases from J, with 22 bases between.

V and J are TRBV19 and TRBJ1-6; D perhaps matches TRBD1 (5 bases). Trimming stripped 7 bases from V and 7 bases from J, with 11 bases between. CDR3 size: 13 residues. The germline CDR1 and CDR2 sequences are LNHDA and SQIVND (reference sequence). The CDR3 DNA is TGTGCCAGTACTTCAGGGTACAATTCACCCCTCCACTTT. The encoded protein is CASTSGYNSPLHF.